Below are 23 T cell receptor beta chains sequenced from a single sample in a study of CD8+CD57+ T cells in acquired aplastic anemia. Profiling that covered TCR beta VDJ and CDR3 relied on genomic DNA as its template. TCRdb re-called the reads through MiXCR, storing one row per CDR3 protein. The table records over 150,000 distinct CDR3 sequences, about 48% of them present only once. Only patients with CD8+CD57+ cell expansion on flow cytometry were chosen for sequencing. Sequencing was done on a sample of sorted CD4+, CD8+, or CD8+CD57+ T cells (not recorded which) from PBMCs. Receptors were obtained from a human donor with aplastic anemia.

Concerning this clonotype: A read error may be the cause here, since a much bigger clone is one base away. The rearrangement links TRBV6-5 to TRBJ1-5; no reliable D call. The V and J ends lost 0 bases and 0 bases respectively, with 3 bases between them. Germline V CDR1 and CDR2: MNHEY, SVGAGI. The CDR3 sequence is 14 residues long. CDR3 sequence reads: CASSYSSSNQPQHF. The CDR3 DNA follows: TGTGCCAGCAGTTACTCGAGTAGCAATCAGCCCCAGCATTTT.

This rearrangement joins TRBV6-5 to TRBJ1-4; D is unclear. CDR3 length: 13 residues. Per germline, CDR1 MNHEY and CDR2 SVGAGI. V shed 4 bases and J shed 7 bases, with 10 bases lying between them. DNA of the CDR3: TGTGCCAGCAGTTTACGGCTCGCTGAAAAACTGTTTTTT. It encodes CASSLRLAEKLFF.

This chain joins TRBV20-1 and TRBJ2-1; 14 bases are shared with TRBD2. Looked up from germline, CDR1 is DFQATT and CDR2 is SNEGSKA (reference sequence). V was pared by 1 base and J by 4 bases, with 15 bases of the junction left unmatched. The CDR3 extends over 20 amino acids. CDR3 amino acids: CSARGSLGRTSGGIYNEQFF. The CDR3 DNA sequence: TGCAGTGCTAGAGGGAGTCTCGGGCGGACTAGCGGGGGGATATACAATGAGCAGTTCTTC.

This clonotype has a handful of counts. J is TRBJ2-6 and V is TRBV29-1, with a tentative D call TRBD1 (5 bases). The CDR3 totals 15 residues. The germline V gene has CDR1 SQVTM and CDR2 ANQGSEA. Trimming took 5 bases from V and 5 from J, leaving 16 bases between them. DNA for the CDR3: TGCAGCGTTATACAGGATTCCTGGAGGGCCAACGTCCTGACTTTC. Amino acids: CSVIQDSWRANVLTF. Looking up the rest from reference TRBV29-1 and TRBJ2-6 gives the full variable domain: SAVISQKPSRDICQRGTSLTIQCQVDSQVTMMFWYRQQPGQSLTLIATANQGSEATYESGFVIDKFPISRPNLTFSTLTVSNMSPEDSSIYLCSVIQDSWRANVLTFGAGSRLTVL.

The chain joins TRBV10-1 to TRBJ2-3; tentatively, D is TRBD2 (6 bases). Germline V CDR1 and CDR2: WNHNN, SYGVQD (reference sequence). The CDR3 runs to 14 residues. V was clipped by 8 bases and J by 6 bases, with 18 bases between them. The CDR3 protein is CASGGVPSLDTQYF. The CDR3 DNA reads TGCGCCAGCGGAGGGGTCCCGTCTTTGGATACGCAGTATTTT.

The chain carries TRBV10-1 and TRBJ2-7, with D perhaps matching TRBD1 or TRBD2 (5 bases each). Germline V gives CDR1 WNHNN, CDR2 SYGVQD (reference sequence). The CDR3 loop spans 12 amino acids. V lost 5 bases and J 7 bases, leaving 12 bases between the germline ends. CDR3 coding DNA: TGCGCCAGCAGTAACAACTGGGGGGAGCAGTACTTC. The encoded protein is CASSNNWGEQYF.

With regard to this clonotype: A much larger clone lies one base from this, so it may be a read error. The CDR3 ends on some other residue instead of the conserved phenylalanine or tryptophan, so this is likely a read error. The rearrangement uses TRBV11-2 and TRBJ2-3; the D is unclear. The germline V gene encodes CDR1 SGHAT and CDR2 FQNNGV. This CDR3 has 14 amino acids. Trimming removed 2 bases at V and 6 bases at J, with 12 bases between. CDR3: CASSLRVFSDTQYS. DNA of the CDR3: TGTGCCAGCAGCTTAAGGGTGTTCAGTGATACGCAGTATTCT.

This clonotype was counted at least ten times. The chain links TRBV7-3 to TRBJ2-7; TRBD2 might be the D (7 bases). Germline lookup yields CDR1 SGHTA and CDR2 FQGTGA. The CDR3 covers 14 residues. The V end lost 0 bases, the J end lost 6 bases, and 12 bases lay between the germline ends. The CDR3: CASSLTGGGTEQYF. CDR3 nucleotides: TGTGCCAGCAGCTTAACAGGGGGGGGAACCGAGCAGTACTTC.

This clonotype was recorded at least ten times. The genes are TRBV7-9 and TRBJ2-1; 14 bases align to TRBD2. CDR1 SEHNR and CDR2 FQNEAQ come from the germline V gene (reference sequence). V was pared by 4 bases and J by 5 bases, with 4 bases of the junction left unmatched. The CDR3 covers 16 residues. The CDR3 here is CASSSATSGRDNEQFF. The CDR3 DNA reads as TGTGCCAGCAGCTCTGCGACTAGCGGGAGGGACAATGAGCAGTTCTTC.

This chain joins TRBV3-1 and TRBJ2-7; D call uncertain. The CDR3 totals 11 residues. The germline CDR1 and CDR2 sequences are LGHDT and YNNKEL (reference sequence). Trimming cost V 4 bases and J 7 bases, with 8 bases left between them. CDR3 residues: CASSRRSEQYF. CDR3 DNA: TGTGCCAGCAGCCGCCGATCGGAGCAGTACTTC.

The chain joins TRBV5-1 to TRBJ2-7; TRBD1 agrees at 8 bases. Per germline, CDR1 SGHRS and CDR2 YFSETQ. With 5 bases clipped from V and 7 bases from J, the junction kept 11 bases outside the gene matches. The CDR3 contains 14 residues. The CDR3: CASRHLTGDGEQYF. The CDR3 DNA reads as TGCGCCAGCAGACACCTGACAGGGGACGGTGAGCAGTACTTC.

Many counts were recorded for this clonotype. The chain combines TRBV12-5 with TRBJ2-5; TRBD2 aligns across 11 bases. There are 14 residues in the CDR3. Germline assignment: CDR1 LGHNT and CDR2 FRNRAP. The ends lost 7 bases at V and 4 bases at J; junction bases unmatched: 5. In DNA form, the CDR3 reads TGTGCTAGTGCTATTAGCGGGGGGGGAGAGACCCAGTACTTC. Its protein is CASAISGGGETQYF.

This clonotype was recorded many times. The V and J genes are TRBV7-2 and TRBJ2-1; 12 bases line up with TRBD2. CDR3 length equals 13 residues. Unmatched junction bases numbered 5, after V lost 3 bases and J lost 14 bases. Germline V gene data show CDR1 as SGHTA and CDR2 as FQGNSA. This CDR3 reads CASSFKLAGGEFF. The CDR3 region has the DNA TGTGCCAGCAGCTTCAAACTAGCGGGGGGCGAGTTCTTC.

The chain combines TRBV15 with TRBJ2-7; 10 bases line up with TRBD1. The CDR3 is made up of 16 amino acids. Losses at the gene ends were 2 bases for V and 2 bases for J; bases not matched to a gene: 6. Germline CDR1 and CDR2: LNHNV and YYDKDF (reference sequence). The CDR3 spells CATSRMGDRGAYEQYF. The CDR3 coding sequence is TGTGCCACCAGCAGAATGGGGGACAGGGGTGCCTACGAGCAGTACTTC.

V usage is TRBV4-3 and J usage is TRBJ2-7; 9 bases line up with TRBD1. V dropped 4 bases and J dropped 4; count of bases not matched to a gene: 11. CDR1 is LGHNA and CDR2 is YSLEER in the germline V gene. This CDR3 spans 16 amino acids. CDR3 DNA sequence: TGCGCCAGCAGCCCGACCGGGACAGGGCCCTGGTACGAGCAGTACTTC. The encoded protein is CASSPTGTGPWYEQYF.

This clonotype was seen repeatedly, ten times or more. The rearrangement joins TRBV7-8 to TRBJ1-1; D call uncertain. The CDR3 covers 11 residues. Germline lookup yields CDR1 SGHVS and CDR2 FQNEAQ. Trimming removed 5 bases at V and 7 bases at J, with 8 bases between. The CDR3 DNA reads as TGTGCCAGCAGCCTAGAAAGTGAAGCTTTCTTT. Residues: CASSLESEAFF.

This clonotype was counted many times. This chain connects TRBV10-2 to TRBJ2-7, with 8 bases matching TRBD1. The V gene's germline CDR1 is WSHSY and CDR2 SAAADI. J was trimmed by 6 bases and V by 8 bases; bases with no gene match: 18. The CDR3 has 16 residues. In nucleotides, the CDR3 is TGCGCCAGCGAACCGCCCTCCTCCGGGACAGGTTCCGAGCAGTACTTC. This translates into CASEPPSSGTGSEQYF.

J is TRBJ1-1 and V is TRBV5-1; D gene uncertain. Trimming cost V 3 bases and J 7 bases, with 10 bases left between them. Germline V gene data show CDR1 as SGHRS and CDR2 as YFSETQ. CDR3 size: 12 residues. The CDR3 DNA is TGCGCCAGCAGCTCAACTACCCGTGAAGCTTTCTTT. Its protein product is CASSSTTREAFF.

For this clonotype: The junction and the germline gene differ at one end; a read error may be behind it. The CDR3: CASSQEDSGANVLTF. The CDR3 DNA reads TGTGCCAGCAGCCAAGAGGACTCTGGGGCCAACGTCCTGACTTTT. The chain employs TRBV4-2 and TRBJ2-6; TRBD1 or TRBD2 may be the D gene (5 bases each). This CDR3 has 15 residues. In germline, CDR1 is LGHNA, CDR2 YNFKEQ.

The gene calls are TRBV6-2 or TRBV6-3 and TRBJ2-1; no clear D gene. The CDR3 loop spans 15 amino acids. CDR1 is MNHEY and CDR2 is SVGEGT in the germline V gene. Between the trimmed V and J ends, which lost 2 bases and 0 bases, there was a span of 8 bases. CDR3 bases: TGTGCCAGCAGTTACAAGGGAAGCTCCTACAATGAGCAGTTCTTC. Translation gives CASSYKGSSYNEQFF.

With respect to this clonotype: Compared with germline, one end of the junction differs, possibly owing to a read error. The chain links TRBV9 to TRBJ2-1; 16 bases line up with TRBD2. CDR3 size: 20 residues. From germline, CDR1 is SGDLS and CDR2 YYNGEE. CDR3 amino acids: CASSVGRGLAGGNSYNGQFF. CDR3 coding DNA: TGTGCCAGCAGCGTAGGGAGGGGACTAGCGGGGGGGAACTCCTACAATGGGCAGTTCTTC.

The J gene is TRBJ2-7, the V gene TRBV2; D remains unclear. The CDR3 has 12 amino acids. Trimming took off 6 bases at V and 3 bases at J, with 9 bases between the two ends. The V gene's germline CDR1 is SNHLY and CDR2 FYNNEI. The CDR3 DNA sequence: TGTGCCAGCAGGATCACGATCTACGAGCAGTACTTC. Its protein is CASRITIYEQYF.

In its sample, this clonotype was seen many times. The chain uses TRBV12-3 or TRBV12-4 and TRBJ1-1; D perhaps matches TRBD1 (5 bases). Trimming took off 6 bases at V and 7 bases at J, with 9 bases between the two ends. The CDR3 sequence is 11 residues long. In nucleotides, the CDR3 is TGTGCCAGCAGCCGGGGACTTGAAGCTTTCTTT. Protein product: CASSRGLEAFF.